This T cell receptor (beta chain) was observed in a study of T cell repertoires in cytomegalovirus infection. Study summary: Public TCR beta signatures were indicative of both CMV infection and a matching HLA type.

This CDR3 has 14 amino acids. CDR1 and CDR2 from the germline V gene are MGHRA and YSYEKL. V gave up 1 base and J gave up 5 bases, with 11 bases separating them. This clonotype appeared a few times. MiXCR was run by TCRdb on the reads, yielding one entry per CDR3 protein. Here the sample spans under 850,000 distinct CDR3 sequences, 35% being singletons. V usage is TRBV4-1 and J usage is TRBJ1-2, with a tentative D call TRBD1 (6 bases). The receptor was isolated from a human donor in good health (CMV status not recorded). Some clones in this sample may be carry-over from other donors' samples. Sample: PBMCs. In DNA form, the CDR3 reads TGCGCCAGCAGCCAAGGAGGAGGGGGATATGGCTACACCTTC. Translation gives CASSQGGGGYGYTF.